These T cell receptor beta chains were read from a single sample in a study of identical twins. One entry per CDR3 protein results from TCRdb running MiXCR on the 5' RACE reads. The table has hundreds of thousands of distinct CDR3 sequences, approximately 9% seen once. The data also belong to a second study, concerning yellow fever vaccine responses in identical twins.

Input material: PBMCs. Receptors originate from a woman aged 18-35 years in good health. CDR3s include the opening cysteine and the closing phenylalanine or tryptophan. Each record gives: V gene, J gene, D gene, clone size, CDR3 DNA, CDR3 protein. The D gene is left open where the match is weak. The size entry is marked missing in some rows and otherwise reads once, few, many or a size class.

v_call: TRBV18; j_call: TRBJ1-2; d_call: .; clone_size: few; cdr3_nt: TGTGCCAGCTCACCGGGGGTCTCTACCTATGGCTACACCTTC; cdr3_aa: CASSPGVSTYGYTF
v_call: TRBV29-1; j_call: TRBJ2-7; d_call: .; clone_size: few; cdr3_nt: TGCAGCGTTGAAGATCAGGAGCGTCCCGGGGGGCGTGAGCAGTACTTC; cdr3_aa: CSVEDQERPGGREQYF
v_call: TRBV6-2/TRBV6-3; j_call: TRBJ2-7; d_call: .; clone_size: few; cdr3_nt: TGTGCCAGCAGTTACTCGAGGGCGGACTACGAGCAGTACTTC; cdr3_aa: CASSYSRADYEQYF
v_call: TRBV24-1; j_call: TRBJ2-1; d_call: .; clone_size: many; cdr3_nt: TGTGCCACCAGTGATTTGGGGATGAGGAGCGGCAGCTCCTACAATGAGCAGTTCTTC; cdr3_aa: CATSDLGMRSGSSYNEQFF
v_call: TRBV24-1; j_call: TRBJ1-2; d_call: .; clone_size: .; cdr3_nt: TGTGCCACCAGTGAACCCGACACCGAACTAAATGGCTACACCTTC; cdr3_aa: CATSEPDTELNGYTF
v_call: TRBV7-9; j_call: TRBJ2-6; d_call: .; clone_size: many; cdr3_nt: TGTGCCAGCAGCTTATATCTCTCTGGGGCCAACGTCCTGACTTTC; cdr3_aa: CASSLYLSGANVLTF
v_call: TRBV16; j_call: TRBJ1-6; d_call: .; clone_size: .; cdr3_nt: TGTGCCAGCAGCCAACTGCAAGGGGTGGATTCACCCCTCCACTTT; cdr3_aa: CASSQLQGVDSPLHF
v_call: TRBV6-4; j_call: TRBJ1-5; d_call: .; clone_size: .; cdr3_nt: TGTGCCAGCAGTGACTCCGAGGTGTCGCCCCAGCATTTT; cdr3_aa: CASSDSEVSPQHF
v_call: TRBV7-2; j_call: TRBJ2-7; d_call: .; clone_size: few; cdr3_nt: TGTGCCAGCAGTTTCCGACGGTCCTCCTACGAGCAGTACTTC; cdr3_aa: CASSFRRSSYEQYF
v_call: TRBV28; j_call: TRBJ2-1; d_call: TRBD1; clone_size: .; cdr3_nt: TGTGCCAGCGCCGGGACAGGTTTATACAATGAGCAGTTCTTC; cdr3_aa: CASAGTGLYNEQFF
v_call: TRBV12-3/TRBV12-4; j_call: TRBJ2-7; d_call: TRBD1; clone_size: .; cdr3_nt: TGTGCCAGCAGGTCAAGACAGGGTTCCTACGAGCAGTACTTC; cdr3_aa: CASRSRQGSYEQYF
v_call: TRBV29-1; j_call: TRBJ1-1; d_call: .; clone_size: few; cdr3_nt: TGCAGCGTTGGCCGGACAGACCAGAACACTGAAGCTTTCTTT; cdr3_aa: CSVGRTDQNTEAFF
v_call: TRBV2; j_call: TRBJ2-2; d_call: TRBD2; clone_size: few; cdr3_nt: TGTGCCAGCAGAGAACTAGCGCTCGCGAACACCGGGGAGCTGTTTTTT; cdr3_aa: CASRELALANTGELFF
v_call: TRBV12-3/TRBV12-4; j_call: TRBJ2-6; d_call: .; clone_size: .; cdr3_nt: TGTGCCAGCAGTTGGGGGATCGCTCTCTCTGGGGCCAACGTCCTGACTTTC; cdr3_aa: CASSWGIALSGANVLTF
v_call: TRBV6-5; j_call: TRBJ2-3; d_call: TRBD2; clone_size: .; cdr3_nt: TGTGCCAGCAGTTACTCGACTAGCGGGGGGTCGGCTACGCAGTATTTT; cdr3_aa: CASSYSTSGGSATQYF
v_call: TRBV6-5; j_call: TRBJ2-3; d_call: TRBD2; clone_size: few; cdr3_nt: TGTGCCAGCAGTTACCGATTCCAGGCGGGGGAGGATACGCAGTATTTT; cdr3_aa: CASSYRFQAGEDTQYF
v_call: TRBV28; j_call: TRBJ2-3; d_call: TRBD1; clone_size: .; cdr3_nt: TGTGCCAGCGGCCGCCCTGACCGGGACAGGGATCGTACAGATACGCAGTATTTT; cdr3_aa: CASGRPDRDRDRTDTQYF
v_call: TRBV7-9; j_call: TRBJ2-7; d_call: TRBD2; clone_size: few; cdr3_nt: TGTGCCAGCAGCTTTAGCGGGGTTAACTCCTACGAGCAGTACTTC; cdr3_aa: CASSFSGVNSYEQYF
v_call: TRBV27; j_call: TRBJ2-7; d_call: TRBD2; clone_size: .; cdr3_nt: TGTGCCAGCAGTGCTCTCTTGCGGGGGGCTACCTACGAGCAGTACTTC; cdr3_aa: CASSALLRGATYEQYF
v_call: TRBV3-1; j_call: TRBJ1-5; d_call: TRBD1; clone_size: many; cdr3_nt: TGTGCCAGCAGCCAAGCAGGGGGACAGGGGGTTGGCAATCAGCCCCAGCATTTT; cdr3_aa: CASSQAGGQGVGNQPQHF
v_call: TRBV6-5; j_call: TRBJ2-7; d_call: .; clone_size: .; cdr3_nt: TGTGCCAGCAGTTACTCGATTTCAGCAGGGTCCTACGAGCAGTACTTC; cdr3_aa: CASSYSISAGSYEQYF
v_call: TRBV11-2; j_call: TRBJ2-7; d_call: TRBD2; clone_size: few; cdr3_nt: TGTGCCAGCAGCCACGGACTAGCGCTAAGCTCCTACGAGCAGTACTTC; cdr3_aa: CASSHGLALSSYEQYF
v_call: TRBV4-3; j_call: TRBJ2-2; d_call: .; clone_size: few; cdr3_nt: TGCGCCAGCAGCCAAGTCTATGGGAACACCGGGGAGCTGTTTTTT; cdr3_aa: CASSQVYGNTGELFF
v_call: TRBV12-3/TRBV12-4; j_call: TRBJ2-3; d_call: TRBD1; clone_size: .; cdr3_nt: TGTGCCAGCAAAGGGGGCCTTGACAGTAATACGCAGTATTTT; cdr3_aa: CASKGGLDSNTQYF
v_call: TRBV10-3; j_call: TRBJ2-3; d_call: .; clone_size: few; cdr3_nt: TGTGCCATCAGTGATAAGGGCAGTCCCCAGAAGGATACGCAGTATTTT; cdr3_aa: CAISDKGSPQKDTQYF
v_call: TRBV28; j_call: TRBJ2-1; d_call: .; clone_size: few; cdr3_nt: TGTGCCAGCAGTTTCCCGGGACTCCCTCATTTTAATTCCTACAATGAGCAGTTCTTC; cdr3_aa: CASSFPGLPHFNSYNEQFF
v_call: TRBV27; j_call: TRBJ2-1; d_call: .; clone_size: .; cdr3_nt: TGTGCCAGCAGTTTAATCCCTCCGGACCCTTACAATGAGCAGTTCTTC; cdr3_aa: CASSLIPPDPYNEQFF
v_call: TRBV20-1; j_call: TRBJ2-7; d_call: TRBD1; clone_size: few; cdr3_nt: TGCAGTGCTAGAAACCGGGACAGGGGTTTAGAGCAGTACTTC; cdr3_aa: CSARNRDRGLEQYF
v_call: TRBV21-1; j_call: TRBJ2-7; d_call: .; clone_size: .; cdr3_nt: TGTGCCAGCAGCACCCGGGGACACACCTATCTGGACCACGAGCAGTACTTC; cdr3_aa: CASSTRGHTYLDHEQYF
v_call: TRBV27; j_call: TRBJ2-3; d_call: .; clone_size: .; cdr3_nt: TGTGCCAGCAGTTTATCGCGGGTCAGCACAGATACGCAGTATTTT; cdr3_aa: CASSLSRVSTDTQYF
v_call: TRBV6-5; j_call: TRBJ2-7; d_call: .; clone_size: .; cdr3_nt: TGTGCCAGCAGTTACTCGACTAGGACAGGTGGGGCCGAGGGCTACGAGCAGTACTTC; cdr3_aa: CASSYSTRTGGAEGYEQYF
v_call: TRBV20-1; j_call: TRBJ2-7; d_call: .; clone_size: .; cdr3_nt: TGCAGTGCTAGAGCCATAGAAGGGACCCGTGTTTACGAGCAGTACTTC; cdr3_aa: CSARAIEGTRVYEQYF
v_call: TRBV14; j_call: TRBJ2-2; d_call: .; clone_size: many; cdr3_nt: TGTGCCAGCAGCCAAACGGGAAACACCTTTACCGGGGAGCTGTTTTTT; cdr3_aa: CASSQTGNTFTGELFF
v_call: TRBV29-1; j_call: TRBJ2-5; d_call: .; clone_size: .; cdr3_nt: TGCAGCGTTGGACAGTTACAAGAGACCCAGTACTTC; cdr3_aa: CSVGQLQETQYF
v_call: TRBV6-1; j_call: TRBJ2-7; d_call: .; clone_size: few; cdr3_nt: TGTGCCAGCAGTGAACCCGGGTACGGGCAGTACTTC; cdr3_aa: CASSEPGYGQYF
v_call: TRBV6-1; j_call: TRBJ2-5; d_call: TRBD2; clone_size: few; cdr3_nt: TGTGCCAGCAACGGCGGGGGGGCCTGGTCCGAGACCCAGTACTTC; cdr3_aa: CASNGGGAWSETQYF
v_call: TRBV19; j_call: TRBJ1-5; d_call: TRBD1; clone_size: few; cdr3_nt: TGTGCCAGTAGCCAGGGACAGGGAGAAAATCAGCCCCAGCATTTT; cdr3_aa: CASSQGQGENQPQHF
v_call: TRBV12-3/TRBV12-4; j_call: TRBJ2-7; d_call: .; clone_size: few; cdr3_nt: TGTGCCAGCAGTTTATTCGGGGGCCGCGAGCAGTACTTC; cdr3_aa: CASSLFGGREQYF
v_call: TRBV7-9; j_call: TRBJ2-5; d_call: .; clone_size: .; cdr3_nt: TGTGCCAGCAGCACTTATAGGGGTGATAGCAAGAAAGAGACCCAGTACTTC; cdr3_aa: CASSTYRGDSKKETQYF
v_call: TRBV29-1; j_call: TRBJ2-1; d_call: .; clone_size: .; cdr3_nt: TGCAGCGTTGTATTCGGGAGTTCCTACAATGAGCAGTTCTTC; cdr3_aa: CSVVFGSSYNEQFF
v_call: TRBV24-1; j_call: TRBJ2-2; d_call: .; clone_size: many; cdr3_nt: TGTGCCACCAGTGACGGACAGCAGAACACCGGGGAGCTGTTTTTT; cdr3_aa: CATSDGQQNTGELFF
v_call: TRBV5-1; j_call: TRBJ2-6; d_call: .; clone_size: .; cdr3_nt: TGCGCCAGCAGCTTGGAGGGTCTAAGGGCCAACGTCCTGACTTTC; cdr3_aa: CASSLEGLRANVLTF
v_call: TRBV7-2; j_call: TRBJ2-4; d_call: .; clone_size: many; cdr3_nt: TGTGCCAGCAGCTTCGATAAAAACATTCAGTACTTC; cdr3_aa: CASSFDKNIQYF
v_call: TRBV2; j_call: TRBJ2-7; d_call: TRBD2; clone_size: .; cdr3_nt: TGTGCCAGCAGTGTTGTGCCGGGGGGGCTTTACGAGCAGTACTTC; cdr3_aa: CASSVVPGGLYEQYF
v_call: TRBV5-1; j_call: TRBJ1-3; d_call: TRBD1; clone_size: .; cdr3_nt: TGCGCCAGCAGCTTAGCGACAGGGCACCCTTCCTCTGGAAACACCATATATTTT; cdr3_aa: CASSLATGHPSSGNTIYF
v_call: TRBV28; j_call: TRBJ1-2; d_call: .; clone_size: few; cdr3_nt: TGTGCCACAAGGGAGGGAATCTACACCTTC; cdr3_aa: CATREGIYTF
v_call: TRBV27; j_call: TRBJ2-3; d_call: TRBD2; clone_size: many; cdr3_nt: TGTGCCAGCAGATCCTGGACTAGCGGGAGGGACACAGATACGCAGTATTTT; cdr3_aa: CASRSWTSGRDTDTQYF